This TCR beta chain was recorded in a study of CD8 T cells in ankylosing spondylitis (dated by TCRdb to 2015 to 2018). For the study in its entirety: The study profiled T cell receptor beta repertoires in healthy donors and ankylosing spondylitis patients to find disease-linked TCR variants. In total, the full study cohort was made up of roughly 100 healthy donors and some 26 ankylosing spondylitis patients. Peripheral blood samples were taken, and synovial fluid was additionally collected from ankylosing spondylitis patients.

General study outcomes and caveats: Blood from ankylosing spondylitis patients appeared to be characterized by a TCR beta motif composed of several highly homologous amino acid variants. The disease-linked clones showed a CD8+ phenotype and occurred at relatively low frequencies in peripheral blood. Some motif variants had previously been reported in the synovial fluid and blood of reactive arthritis patients, which suggests shared mechanisms of disease initiation. Significant enrichment of the disease-linked clones was reported in matched synovial fluid samples from ankylosing spondylitis patients.

V loses 4 bases, J loses 7 bases, and the germline ends lie 15 bases apart. The cysteine opens and the phenylalanine closes a CDR3 of 13 amino acids. Of all the DNA, just the CDR3 is kept, 39 bases in frame from base 1. The germline V gene supplies CDR1 SGDLS and CDR2 YYNGEE. Concerning this clonotype itself: This clone's antigen is unknown. Base qualities are not at hand, and no much larger clone is one base apart.

This sample was sequenced with an Illumina HiSeq 2500. Quantitative 5'-RACE with molecular barcodes was the method used to prepare the TCR beta libraries. In the paper's pipeline: A new computational method based on a probabilistic model of VDJ rearrangement was used to identify disease-linked TCR variants. TCRdb's own reprocessing of the public reads used fastp at Q25 and MiXCR and kept productive beta chains. For every CDR3 protein sequence, its rows merge into one entry that carries the most common genes and DNA. TCRdb, not the authors, supplied the V and J calls. The sample data list 200,000 to 250,000 distinct CDR3 sequences, and about 16% of these were observed just once. The biggest ten clones account for under 55% of the sample.

Here the chain combines TRBV9 and TRBJ2-7, with TRBD1 tentatively as D gene (6 bases match). What was sequenced was blood, either unsorted or a sorted T cell fraction (not recorded which). The origin of this receptor is a male donor with ankylosing spondylitis. The DNA reads as follows: TGTGCCAGCAGCTGGGACACTCTTGGGGAGCAGTACTTC. Translation gives CASSWDTLGEQYF.